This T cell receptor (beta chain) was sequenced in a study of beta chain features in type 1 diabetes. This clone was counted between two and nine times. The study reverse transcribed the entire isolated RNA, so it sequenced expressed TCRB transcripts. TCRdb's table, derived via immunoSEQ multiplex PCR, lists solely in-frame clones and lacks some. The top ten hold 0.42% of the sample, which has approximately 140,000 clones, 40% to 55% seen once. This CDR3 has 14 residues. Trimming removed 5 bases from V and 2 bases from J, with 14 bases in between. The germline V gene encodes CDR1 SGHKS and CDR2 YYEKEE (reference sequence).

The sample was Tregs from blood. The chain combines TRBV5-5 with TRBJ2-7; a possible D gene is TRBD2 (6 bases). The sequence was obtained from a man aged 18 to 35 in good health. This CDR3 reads CASSRLEVAYEQYF. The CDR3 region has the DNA TGTGCCAGCAGTCGACTAGAGGTCGCCTACGAGCAGTACTTC.